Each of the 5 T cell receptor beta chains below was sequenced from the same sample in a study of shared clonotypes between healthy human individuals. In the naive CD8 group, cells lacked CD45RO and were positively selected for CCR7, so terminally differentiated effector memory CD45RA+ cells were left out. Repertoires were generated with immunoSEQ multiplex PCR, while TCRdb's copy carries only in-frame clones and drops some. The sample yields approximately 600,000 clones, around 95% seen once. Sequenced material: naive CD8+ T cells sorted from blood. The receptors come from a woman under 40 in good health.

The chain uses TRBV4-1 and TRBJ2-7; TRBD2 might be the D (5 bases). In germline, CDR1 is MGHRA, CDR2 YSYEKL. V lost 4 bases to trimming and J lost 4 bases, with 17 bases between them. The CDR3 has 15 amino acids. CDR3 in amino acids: CASSPLGGTMYEQYF. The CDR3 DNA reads TGCGCCAGCAGCCCCTTAGGAGGAACAATGTACGAGCAGTACTTC.

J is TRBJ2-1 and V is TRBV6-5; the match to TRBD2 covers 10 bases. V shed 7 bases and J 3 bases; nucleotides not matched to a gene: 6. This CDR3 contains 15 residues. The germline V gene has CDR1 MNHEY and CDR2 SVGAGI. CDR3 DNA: TGTGCCAGCACCCTGACTAGCGGGTACTACAATGAGCAGTTCTTC. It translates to CASTLTSGYYNEQFF.

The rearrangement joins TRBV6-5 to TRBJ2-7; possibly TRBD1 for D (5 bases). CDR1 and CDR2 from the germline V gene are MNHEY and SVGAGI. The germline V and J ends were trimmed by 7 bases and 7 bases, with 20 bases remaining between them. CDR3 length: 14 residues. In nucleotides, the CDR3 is TGTGCCAGCACCACCCCCGGTACAGGAGAAGAGCAGTACTTC. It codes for CASTTPGTGEEQYF.

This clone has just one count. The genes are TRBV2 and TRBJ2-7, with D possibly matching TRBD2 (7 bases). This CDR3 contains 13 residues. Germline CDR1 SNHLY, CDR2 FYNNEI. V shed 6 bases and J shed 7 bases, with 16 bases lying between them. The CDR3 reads CASRGEGHGEQYF. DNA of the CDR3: TGTGCCAGCAGGGGGGAGGGACACGGAGAGCAGTACTTC.

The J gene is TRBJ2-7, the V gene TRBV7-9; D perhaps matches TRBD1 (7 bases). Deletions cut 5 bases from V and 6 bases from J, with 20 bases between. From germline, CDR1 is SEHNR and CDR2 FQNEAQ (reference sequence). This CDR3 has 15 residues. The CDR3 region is CASSPRRGTVGEQYF. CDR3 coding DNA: TGTGCCAGCAGCCCGAGGAGGGGGACAGTCGGCGAGCAGTACTTC.